This T cell receptor beta chain was recovered during a study of Ad26.COV2.S vaccination and SARS-CoV-2 variants. Points from the study as a whole: Similar non-spike TCR breadth was seen in vaccine and placebo recipients.

As to treatment: 19 received Ad26.COV2.S at low or high dose, single or two shots; 5 received placebo; per-sample allocation not given. On day 63 after the first injection, vaccine and placebo recipients gave samples. This CDR3 contains 16 residues. Germline CDR1 is LNHDA and CDR2 is SQIVND (reference sequence). Unmatched junction bases numbered 7, after V lost 5 bases and J lost 1 base. Sequencing was performed with immunoSEQ multiplex PCR; in TCRdb, only in-frame clones are kept and a portion is missing. The profile shows about 280,000 clones, over 75% of them singletons. Concerning this clone: The antigen is unknown.

The chain recombines TRBV19 with TRBJ2-3, with 9 bases identical to TRBD2. Specimen: peripheral blood, collected in a trial of Ad26.COV2.S vaccine versus placebo. The source is a person aged 18-60 years who received the Ad26.COV2.S COVID-19 vaccine or a placebo. This chain's CDR3 is CASSDSSGTRTDTQYF. The CDR3 DNA reads as TGTGCCAGTAGTGATTCTAGCGGGACCCGCACAGATACGCAGTATTTT.